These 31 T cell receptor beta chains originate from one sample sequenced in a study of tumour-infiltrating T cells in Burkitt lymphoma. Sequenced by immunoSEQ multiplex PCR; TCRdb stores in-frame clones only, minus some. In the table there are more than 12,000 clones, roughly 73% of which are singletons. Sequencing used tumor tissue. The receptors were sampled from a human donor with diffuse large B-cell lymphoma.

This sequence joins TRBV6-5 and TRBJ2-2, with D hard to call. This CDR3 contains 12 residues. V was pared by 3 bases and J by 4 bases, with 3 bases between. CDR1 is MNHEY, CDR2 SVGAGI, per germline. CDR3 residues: CASSYSTGELFF. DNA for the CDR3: TGTGCCAGCAGTTATAGCACCGGGGAGCTGTTTTTT.

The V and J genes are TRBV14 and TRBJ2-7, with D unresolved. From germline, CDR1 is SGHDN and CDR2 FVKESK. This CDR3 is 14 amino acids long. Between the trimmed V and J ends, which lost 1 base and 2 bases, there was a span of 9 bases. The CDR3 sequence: CASSQGGGAYEQYV. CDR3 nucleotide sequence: TGTGCCAGCAGCCAAGGTGGTGGTGCCTACGAGCAGTACGTC.

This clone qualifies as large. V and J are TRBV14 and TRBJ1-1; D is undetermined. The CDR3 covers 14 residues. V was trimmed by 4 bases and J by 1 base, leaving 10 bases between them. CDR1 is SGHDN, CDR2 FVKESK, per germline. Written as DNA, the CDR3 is TGTGCCAGCAGCCGAGGGTTCTCGAACACTGAAGCTTTCTTT. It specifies CASSRGFSNTEAFF.

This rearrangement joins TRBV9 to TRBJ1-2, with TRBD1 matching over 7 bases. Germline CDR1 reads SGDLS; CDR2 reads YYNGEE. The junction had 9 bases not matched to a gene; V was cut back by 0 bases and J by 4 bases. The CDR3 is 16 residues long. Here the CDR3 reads CASSVANRGARYGYTF. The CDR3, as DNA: TGTGCCAGCAGCGTAGCAAACAGGGGCGCCCGCTATGGCTACACCTTC.

In DNA, the CDR3 is TGTGCCAGCAGCCCCCTCGTCGGGACAGGGGTAAATGAGCAGTTCTTC. It codes for CASSPLVGTGVNEQFF. V gene TRBV13 combines with J gene TRBJ2-1; TRBD1 aligns across 10 bases. Germline CDR1 reads PRHDT; CDR2 reads FYEKMQ (reference sequence). This CDR3 is built from 16 residues. Trimming at V came to 5 bases and at J to 7 bases, leaving 11 bases not matched to a gene.

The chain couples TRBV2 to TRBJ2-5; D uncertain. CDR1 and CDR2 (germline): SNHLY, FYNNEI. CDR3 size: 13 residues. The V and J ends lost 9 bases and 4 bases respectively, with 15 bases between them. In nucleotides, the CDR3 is TGTGCCAGACAAAAGTTGGGTACAGAGACCCAGTACTTC. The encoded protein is CARQKLGTETQYF.

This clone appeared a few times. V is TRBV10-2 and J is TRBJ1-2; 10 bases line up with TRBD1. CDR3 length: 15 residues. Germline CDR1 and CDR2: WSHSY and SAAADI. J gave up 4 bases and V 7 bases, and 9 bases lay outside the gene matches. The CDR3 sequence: CASMNRDRGSYGYTF. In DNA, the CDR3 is TGCGCCAGCATGAACCGGGACAGGGGTAGCTATGGCTACACCTTC.

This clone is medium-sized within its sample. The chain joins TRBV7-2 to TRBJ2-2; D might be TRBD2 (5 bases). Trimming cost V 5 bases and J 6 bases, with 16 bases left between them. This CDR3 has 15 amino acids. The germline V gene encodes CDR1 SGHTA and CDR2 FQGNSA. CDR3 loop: CASSPDSLVAGELFF. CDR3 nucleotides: TGTGCCAGCAGCCCGGACTCATTGGTCGCCGGGGAGCTGTTTTTT.

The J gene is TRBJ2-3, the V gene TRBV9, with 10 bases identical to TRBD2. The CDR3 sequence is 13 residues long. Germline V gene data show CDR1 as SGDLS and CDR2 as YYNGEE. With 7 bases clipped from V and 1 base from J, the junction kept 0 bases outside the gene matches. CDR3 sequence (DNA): TGTGCCAGCGGGACTAGCGGCACAGATACGCAGTATTTT. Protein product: CASGTSGTDTQYF.

The CDR3 region is CASSQSPGLKAFF. The CDR3 DNA sequence: TGTGCCAGCAGCCAATCGCCGGGCCTGAAGGCTTTCTTT. This chain links TRBV7-9 with TRBJ1-1; no clear D. Germline CDR1 SEHNR, CDR2 FQNEAQ (reference sequence). The CDR3 sequence is 13 residues long. The ends were cut back, 5 bases at V and 11 bases at J, with 18 bases in the middle.

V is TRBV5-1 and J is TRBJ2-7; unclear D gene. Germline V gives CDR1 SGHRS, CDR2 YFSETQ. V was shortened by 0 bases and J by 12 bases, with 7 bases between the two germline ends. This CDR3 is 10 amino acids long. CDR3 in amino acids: CASSLGTRYV. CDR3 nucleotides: TGCGCCAGCAGCTTGGGTACACGGTACGTC.

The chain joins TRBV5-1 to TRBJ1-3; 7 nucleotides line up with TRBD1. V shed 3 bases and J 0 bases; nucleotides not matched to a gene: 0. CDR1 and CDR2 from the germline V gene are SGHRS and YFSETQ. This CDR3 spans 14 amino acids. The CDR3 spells CASSWDSSGNTIYF. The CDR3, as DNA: TGCGCCAGCAGCTGGGACAGCTCTGGAAACACCATATATTTT.

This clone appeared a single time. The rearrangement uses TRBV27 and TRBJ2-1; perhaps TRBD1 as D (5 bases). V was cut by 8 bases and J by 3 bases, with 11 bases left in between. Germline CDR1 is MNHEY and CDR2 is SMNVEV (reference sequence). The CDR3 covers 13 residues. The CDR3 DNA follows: TGTGCCAGCCGCCCGCAGGGCTACAATGAGCAGTTCTTC. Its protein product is CASRPQGYNEQFF.

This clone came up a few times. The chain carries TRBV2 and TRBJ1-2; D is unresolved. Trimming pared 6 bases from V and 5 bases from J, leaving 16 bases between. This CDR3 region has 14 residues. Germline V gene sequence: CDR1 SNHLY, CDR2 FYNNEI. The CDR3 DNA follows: TGTGCCAGCAGCCTCCCGGACGGTGGGTATGGCTACACCTTC. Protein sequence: CASSLPDGGYGYTF.

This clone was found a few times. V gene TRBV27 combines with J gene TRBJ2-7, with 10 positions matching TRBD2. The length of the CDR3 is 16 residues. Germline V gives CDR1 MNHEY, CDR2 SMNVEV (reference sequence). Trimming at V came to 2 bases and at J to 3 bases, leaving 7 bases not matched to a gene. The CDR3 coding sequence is TGTGCCAGCAGTTTAAGCCTAGCGGGAGCCTACTACGAGCAGTACTTC. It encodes CASSLSLAGAYYEQYF.

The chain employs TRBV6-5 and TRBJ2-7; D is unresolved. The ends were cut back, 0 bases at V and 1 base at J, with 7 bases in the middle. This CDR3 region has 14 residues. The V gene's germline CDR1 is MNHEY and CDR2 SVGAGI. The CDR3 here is CASSYSISSYEQYF. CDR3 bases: TGTGCCAGCAGTTACTCGATCAGTTCCTACGAGCAGTACTTC.

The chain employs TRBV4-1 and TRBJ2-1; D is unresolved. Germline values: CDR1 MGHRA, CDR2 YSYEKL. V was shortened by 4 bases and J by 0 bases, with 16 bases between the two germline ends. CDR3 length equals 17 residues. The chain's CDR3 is CASSLMPLSLSYNEQFF. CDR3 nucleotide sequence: TGCGCCAGCAGCCTCATGCCGTTGAGCCTCTCCTACAATGAGCAGTTCTTC.

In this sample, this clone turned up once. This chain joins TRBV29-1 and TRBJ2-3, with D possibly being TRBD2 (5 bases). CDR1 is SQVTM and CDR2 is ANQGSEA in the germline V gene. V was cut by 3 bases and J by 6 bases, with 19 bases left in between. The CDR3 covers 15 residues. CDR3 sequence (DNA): TGCAGCGTTGACTCCCCGACAACAACGGGGGATACGCAGTATTTT. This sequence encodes CSVDSPTTTGDTQYF.

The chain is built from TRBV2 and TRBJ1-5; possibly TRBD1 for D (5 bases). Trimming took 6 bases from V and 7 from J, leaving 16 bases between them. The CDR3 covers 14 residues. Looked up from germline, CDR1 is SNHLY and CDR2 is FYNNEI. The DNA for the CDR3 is TGTGCCAGCAGCCCGACGGGGGGAGGCCAGCCCCAGCATTTT. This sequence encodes CASSPTGGGQPQHF.

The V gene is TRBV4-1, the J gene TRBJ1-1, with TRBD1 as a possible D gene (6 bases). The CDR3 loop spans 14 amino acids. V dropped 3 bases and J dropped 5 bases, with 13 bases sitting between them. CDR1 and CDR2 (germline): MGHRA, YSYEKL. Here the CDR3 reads CASSQKEGGTEAFF. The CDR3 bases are TGCGCCAGCAGCCAGAAGGAAGGGGGGACTGAAGCTTTCTTT.

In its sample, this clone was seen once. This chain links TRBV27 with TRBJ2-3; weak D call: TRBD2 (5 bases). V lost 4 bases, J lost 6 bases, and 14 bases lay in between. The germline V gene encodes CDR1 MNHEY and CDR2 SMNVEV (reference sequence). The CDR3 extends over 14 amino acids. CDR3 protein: CASSSRLPSDTQYF. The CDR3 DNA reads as TGTGCCAGCAGTTCCAGACTACCGTCCGATACGCAGTATTTT.

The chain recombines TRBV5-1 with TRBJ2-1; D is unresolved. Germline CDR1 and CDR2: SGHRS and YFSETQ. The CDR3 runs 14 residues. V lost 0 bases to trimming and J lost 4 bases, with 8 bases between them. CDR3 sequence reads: CASSLEEPYNEQFF. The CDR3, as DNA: TGCGCCAGCAGCTTGGAGGAGCCTTACAATGAGCAGTTCTTC.

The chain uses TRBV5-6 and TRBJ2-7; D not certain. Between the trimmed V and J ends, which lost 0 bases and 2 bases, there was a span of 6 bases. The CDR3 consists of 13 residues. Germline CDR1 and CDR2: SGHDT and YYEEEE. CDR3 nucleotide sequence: TGTGCCAGCAGCTTGGCCTCCACCTACGAGCAGTACTTC. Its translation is CASSLASTYEQYF.

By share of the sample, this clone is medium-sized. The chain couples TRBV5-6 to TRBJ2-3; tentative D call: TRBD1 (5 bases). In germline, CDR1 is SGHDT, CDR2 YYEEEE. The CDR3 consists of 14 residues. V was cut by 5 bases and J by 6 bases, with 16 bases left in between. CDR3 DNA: TGTGCCAGCAGGGAGTGGGGCAGTCTGGATACGCAGTATTTT. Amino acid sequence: CASREWGSLDTQYF.

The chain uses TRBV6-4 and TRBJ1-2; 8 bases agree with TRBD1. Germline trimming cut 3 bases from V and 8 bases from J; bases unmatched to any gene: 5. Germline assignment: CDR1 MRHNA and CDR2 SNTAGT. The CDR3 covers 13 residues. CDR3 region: CASSETGAYGYTF. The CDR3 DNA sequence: TGTGCCAGCAGTGAGACAGGGGCTTACGGCTACACCTTC.

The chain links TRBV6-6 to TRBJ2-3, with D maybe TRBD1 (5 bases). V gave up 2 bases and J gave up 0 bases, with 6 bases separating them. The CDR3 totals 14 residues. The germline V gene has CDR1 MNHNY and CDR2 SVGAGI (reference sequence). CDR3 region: CASSYRGSTDTQYF. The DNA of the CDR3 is TGTGCCAGCAGTTACAGGGGAAGCACAGATACGCAGTATTTT.

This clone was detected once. The DNA of the CDR3 is TGTGCCAGCAGCTGGACTAGCGGCACAGATACGCAGTATTTT. Its translation is CASSWTSGTDTQYF. The chain is built from TRBV7-9 and TRBJ2-3; 9 bases map to TRBD2. The CDR3 has 14 amino acids. V shed 4 bases, J shed 1 base, and the junction held 0 bases outside the gene matches. Germline assignment: CDR1 SEHNR and CDR2 FQNEAQ (reference sequence).

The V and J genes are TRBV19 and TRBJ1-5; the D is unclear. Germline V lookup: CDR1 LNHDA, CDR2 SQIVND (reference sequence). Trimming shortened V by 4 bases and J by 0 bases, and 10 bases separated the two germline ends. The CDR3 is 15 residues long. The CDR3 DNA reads TGTGCCAGTAGTACCCGTCCCGGTAGCAATCAGCCCCAGCATTTT. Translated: CASSTRPGSNQPQHF.

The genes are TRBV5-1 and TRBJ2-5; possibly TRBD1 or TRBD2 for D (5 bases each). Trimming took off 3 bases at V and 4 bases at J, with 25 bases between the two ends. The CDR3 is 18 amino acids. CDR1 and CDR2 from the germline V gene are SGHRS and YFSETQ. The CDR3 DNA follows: TGCGCCAGCAGCTCCAAGTGGGGGAACCTGGAGCCCACAGAGACCCAGTACTTC. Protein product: CASSSKWGNLEPTETQYF.

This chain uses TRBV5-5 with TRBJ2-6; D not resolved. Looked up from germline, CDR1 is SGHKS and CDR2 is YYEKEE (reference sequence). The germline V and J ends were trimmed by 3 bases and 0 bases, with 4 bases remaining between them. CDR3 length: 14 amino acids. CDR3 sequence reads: CASSYASGANVLTF. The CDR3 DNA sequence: TGTGCCAGCAGCTACGCCTCTGGGGCCAACGTCCTGACTTTC. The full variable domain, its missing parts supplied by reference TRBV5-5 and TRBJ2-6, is DAGVTQSPTHLIKTRGQQVTLRCSPISGHKSVSWYQQVLGQGPQFIFQYYEKEERGRGNFPDRFSARQFPNYSSELNVNALLLGDSALYLCASSYASGANVLTFGAGSRLTVL.

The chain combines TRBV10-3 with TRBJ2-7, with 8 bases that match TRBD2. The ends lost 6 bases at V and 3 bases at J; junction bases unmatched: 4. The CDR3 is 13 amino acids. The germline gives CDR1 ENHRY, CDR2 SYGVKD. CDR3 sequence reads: CAISGRAIYEQYF. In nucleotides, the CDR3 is TGTGCCATCAGCGGGAGGGCCATCTACGAGCAGTACTTC.